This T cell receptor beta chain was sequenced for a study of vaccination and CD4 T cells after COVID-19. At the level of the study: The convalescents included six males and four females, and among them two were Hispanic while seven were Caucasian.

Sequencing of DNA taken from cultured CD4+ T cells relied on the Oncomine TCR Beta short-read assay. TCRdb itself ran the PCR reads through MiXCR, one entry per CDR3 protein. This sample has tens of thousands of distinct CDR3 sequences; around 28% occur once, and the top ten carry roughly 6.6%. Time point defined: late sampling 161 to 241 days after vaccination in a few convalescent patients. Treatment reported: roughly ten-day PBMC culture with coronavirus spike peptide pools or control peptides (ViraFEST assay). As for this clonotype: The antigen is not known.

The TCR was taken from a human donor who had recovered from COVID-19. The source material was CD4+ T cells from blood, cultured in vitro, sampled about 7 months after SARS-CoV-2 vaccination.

As DNA, the CDR3 is TGCGCCAGCAGCCTATCCCCTAGCTATGAGCAGTTCTTC. Protein: CASSLSPSYEQFF. The chain is built from TRBV5-1 and TRBJ2-1, with D possibly TRBD2 on 5 matching bases. Germline V gene lookup returns CDR1 SGHRS and CDR2 YFSETQ. V lost 4 bases and J lost 8, with 13 bases in between. This CDR3 has 13 residues.